Listed here is a single T cell receptor beta chain. The target of this receptor is not known. No base quality values were provided; no much bigger clone lies one nucleotide off. The sample is drawn from a study of blood T cell repertoires in COVID-19 (dated by TCRdb to the early 2020s). Background on the whole study: Collaborator samples came from the United States, Italy and Spain and covered acute and convalescent phases of COVID-19. A freely available public database, intended as a resource for researchers studying the immune response to SARS-CoV-2, is where the repertoires were released. Nearly every sample came with metadata listing a de-identified subject ID, COVID-19 status, age in years and sex. The material from the prospective study consisted of cDNA or gDNA derived from T cells, B-cell-depleted T cells, or PBMCs. Samples came from the ongoing ImmuneRACE study (first 160 participants) plus 1,254 subjects from 6 global collaborators. Where available, HLA class I and class II types were taken from metadata supplied by the sample provider and were not determined by assay-based typing. The dataset comprised deeply sampled blood TCRbeta repertoires from subjects exposed to, actively infected with, or recovered from COVID-19. What the work shows at the level of the full study, not this receptor alone: How much clinical and demographic metadata was included differed by source and by participant, and the metadata was provided uncurated.

TCRbeta CDR3 regions were amplified from genomic DNA using the immunoSEQ Assay, a bias-controlled multiplex PCR. In the source study's methods: Nucleated cell counts per sample were estimated from amplification of reference gene primers within the assay. To quantify the absolute abundance of each unique TCRbeta CDR3 rearrangement, sequence reads were collapsed and filtered. For each sample, productive Simpson clonality was calculated as the square root of Simpson's diversity index across productive rearrangements. In TCRdb, the immuneACCESS table is reduced to in-frame sequences with V and J assigned. These tables do not hold every clone; where another copy was compared, an unresolved V gene accounts for under half, and the others remain unexplained. Clone size and the V and J calls come from that table; the DNA yielded D and trimming. For this sample the table gives roughly 500,000 clones, of which roughly 89% were detected only once. The ten largest clonotypes hold approximately 0.9% of the sample.

One collaborating source in Seattle enrolled patients during active infection and followed them longitudinally through the course of disease. Each collaborating institution followed its own protocols to collect whole blood in K2EDTA tubes. For TCRbeta analysis, collaborators shipped samples in one of three forms: frozen whole blood, isolated PBMCs, or DNA extracted from either of those sample types. CDR3 length: 12 amino acids, cysteine to phenylalanine. Just the 36-base CDR3 DNA is kept, in frame starting at base 1. Deletion took 3 bases off V and 8 bases off J, with a span of 10 bases between the germline ends.

Recombination connected TRBV12-3 or TRBV12-4 to TRBJ1-1; tentative D gene TRBD1, with 5 bases matching. The specimen sequenced was peripheral blood. This receptor was taken from a man aged 18-30 years with COVID-19, enrolled during active disease. The nucleotides are TGTGCCAGCAGTTTTGATCGGGGGGAAGCTTTCTTT. Its protein product is CASSFDRGEAFF.